The 30 T cell receptor beta chains in this list originate from one sample, sequenced in a study of beta chain features in type 1 diabetes. Reverse transcribing all isolated RNA meant expressed TCRB transcripts were sequenced. Method: immunoSEQ multiplex PCR; TCRdb's copy keeps in-frame clones and lacks some. The sample lists a few hundred thousand clones; approximately 13% were seen once. Study conclusions and caveats: Moderately but significantly shorter TCRB CDR3s were found in Type 1 diabetes patients in all four CD4+ subsets.

The antigens these receptors bind are not known. Sequencing input: naive CD4+ T cells from blood. The receptors here all came from a woman between 18 and 30 years old with type 1 diabetes.

This clone was seen only a few times. V gene TRBV5-4 combines with J gene TRBJ2-2; weak D call: TRBD1 (6 bases). CDR1 and CDR2 from the germline V gene are SGHNT and YYREEE (reference sequence). V lost 3 bases and J 7 bases, leaving 7 bases between the germline ends. The CDR3 is made up of 12 amino acids. DNA of the CDR3: TGTGCCAGCAGCTCACAGGGCGGGGAGCTGTTTTTT. Amino acid sequence: CASSSQGGELFF. Full variable domain (remainder filled in from reference TRBV5-4 and TRBJ2-2): ETGVTQSPTHLIKTRGQQVTLRCSSQSGHNTVSWYQQALGQGPQFIFQYYREEENGRGNFPPRFSGLQFPNYSSELNVNALELDDSALYLCASSSQGGELFFGEGSRLTVL.

The chain recombines TRBV9 with TRBJ2-3, with 10 positions matching TRBD2. Germline CDR1 and CDR2: SGDLS and YYNGEE. The CDR3 covers 15 residues. V lost 3 bases, J lost 4 bases, and 5 bases stayed unmatched. CDR3 loop: CASSGIAGGADTQYF. In DNA form, the CDR3 reads TGTGCCAGCAGCGGGATAGCGGGAGGAGCAGATACGCAGTATTTT.

The chain employs TRBV28 and TRBJ1-5; no firm D call. V lost 9 bases and J 0 bases, leaving 3 bases between the germline ends. The CDR3 length is 11 residues. Germline assignment: CDR1 MDHEN and CDR2 SYDVKM. The CDR3: CASHSNQPQHF. CDR3 nucleotides: TGTGCCAGTCATAGCAATCAGCCCCAGCATTTT. The whole variable domain, filled in from reference TRBV28 and TRBJ1-5, reads DVKVTQSSRYLVKRTGEKVFLECVQDMDHENMFWYRQDPGLGLRLIYFSYDVKMKEKGDIPEGYSVSREKKERFSLILESASTNQTSMYLCASHSNQPQHFGDGTRLSIL.

This clone was seen more than once but under ten times. This sequence joins TRBV7-8 and TRBJ1-5; 7 positions agree with TRBD1. There are 15 residues in the CDR3. The germline V gene has CDR1 SGHVS and CDR2 FQNEAQ. J gave up 6 bases and V 1 base, and 6 bases lay outside the gene matches. The CDR3 here is CASSLGPTGLQPQHF. The CDR3 DNA reads TGTGCCAGCAGCTTAGGCCCGACAGGGCTTCAGCCCCAGCATTTT.

The CDR3 DNA sequence: TGTGCCAGCAGCTTGTCCCGGGACAGGAGGGGTGGCTACACCTTC. Translating gives CASSLSRDRRGGYTF. The chain couples TRBV7-8 to TRBJ1-2; 8 bases fit TRBD1. Germline V CDR1 and CDR2: SGHVS, FQNEAQ. The V segment lost 3 bases and the J segment 7 bases; nucleotides outside the gene matches: 10. CDR3 length equals 15 residues.

The gene calls are TRBV6-5 and TRBJ2-2, with D hard to call. Germline V gives CDR1 MNHEY, CDR2 SVGAGI. The germline V and J ends were trimmed by 0 bases and 6 bases, with 8 bases remaining between them. The CDR3 extends over 14 amino acids. The CDR3 sequence: CASSYSSHPGELFF. For the CDR3, the DNA is TGTGCCAGCAGTTACTCATCACACCCCGGGGAGCTGTTTTTT.

V is TRBV6-5 and J is TRBJ1-1; D perhaps matches TRBD1 (5 bases). Germline V gene sequence: CDR1 MNHEY, CDR2 SVGAGI. Deletions cut 11 bases from V and 2 bases from J, with 15 bases between. The CDR3 length is 13 residues. The CDR3 nucleotides read TGTGCCGTACGGGGGTGGGAAAACACTGAAGCTTTCTTT. It is translated as CAVRGWENTEAFF.

This clone was detected only a few times. J is TRBJ2-5 and V is TRBV27; no clear D. V lost 1 base, J lost 9 bases, and 12 bases lay in between. This CDR3 is built from 13 residues. Germline CDR1 MNHEY, CDR2 SMNVEV (reference sequence). This CDR3 reads CASSLWQASAQYF. Here the CDR3 DNA reads TGTGCCAGCAGTTTATGGCAGGCCTCGGCCCAGTACTTC.

The rearrangement joins TRBV5-1 to TRBJ2-1, with 8 nucleotides matching TRBD2. Per germline, CDR1 SGHRS and CDR2 YFSETQ. Trimming removed 0 bases from V and 6 bases from J; junction bases left unmatched: 8. The CDR3 has 16 amino acids. The CDR3 sequence: CASSLGGRTSSNEQFF. The CDR3, as DNA: TGCGCCAGCAGCTTGGGAGGCCGGACTAGCAGCAATGAGCAGTTCTTC.

This clone was seen a few times. The chain has TRBV28 and TRBJ1-2; possibly TRBD1 for D (6 bases). This CDR3 has 13 amino acids. Germline values: CDR1 MDHEN, CDR2 SYDVKM. Between the trimmed V and J ends, which lost 7 bases and 8 bases, there was a span of 17 bases. This CDR3 is CASTLQGLRGYTF. In DNA form, the CDR3 reads TGTGCCAGCACCCTCCAGGGGTTAAGAGGCTACACCTTC.

This clone has more than one count but fewer than ten. The chain uses TRBV29-1 and TRBJ1-2, with D possibly being TRBD1 (6 bases). The CDR3 has 12 residues. CDR1 is SQVTM and CDR2 is ANQGSEA in the germline V gene. Trimming cost V 6 bases and J 4 bases, with 12 bases left between them. The CDR3 loop reads CSVGQWTYGYTF. Here the CDR3 DNA reads TGCAGCGTCGGACAGTGGACCTATGGCTACACCTTC.

A few counts support this clone. The rearrangement joins TRBV7-3 to TRBJ2-1; maybe TRBD1 (5 bases). Between the trimmed V and J ends, which lost 2 bases and 1 base, there was a span of 6 bases. In germline, CDR1 is SGHTA, CDR2 FQGTGA. The CDR3 length is 14 residues. This CDR3 is CASSLQGSYNEQFF. In nucleotides, the CDR3 is TGTGCCAGCAGCTTACAGGGTTCCTACAATGAGCAGTTCTTC.

There are a few counts of this clone. CDR3 protein: CASSPGTGFVNQPQHF. The CDR3 DNA reads TGTGCCAGTAGTCCGGGGACAGGGTTTGTGAATCAGCCCCAGCATTTT. V and J are TRBV19 and TRBJ1-5, with 9 bases aligning to TRBD1. V shed 5 bases and J 4 bases; nucleotides not matched to a gene: 9. Germline-derived CDR1 and CDR2 are LNHDA and SQIVND (reference sequence). The CDR3 is 16 amino acids.

The rearrangement uses TRBV18 and TRBJ2-7; TRBD2 matches at 11 bases. Germline V CDR1 and CDR2: KGHSH, LQKENI. CDR3 length equals 16 residues. V lost 6 bases to trimming and J lost 7 bases; unmatched junction nucleotides: 14. In DNA form, the CDR3 reads TGTGCCAGCTCGGCGGGACTAGCGGAGTCCCTAGGTGAGCAGTACGTC. Its translation: CASSAGLAESLGEQYV.

This clone was observed a handful of times. This chain joins TRBV27 and TRBJ1-1; 12 bases are shared with TRBD1. Unmatched junction bases numbered 2, after V lost 4 bases and J lost 2 bases. Germline CDR1 is MNHEY and CDR2 is SMNVEV (reference sequence). The CDR3 extends over 15 amino acids. In DNA, the CDR3 is TGTGCCAGCAGTTGGGGACAGGGGGCAAACACTGAAGCTTTCTTT. This sequence encodes CASSWGQGANTEAFF.

Turning to this clone: Other DNA sequences in this sample translate to the same CDR3. The rearrangement uses TRBV7-9 and TRBJ2-1; 7 nucleotides agree with TRBD2. The CDR3 has 15 residues. The germline V gene encodes CDR1 SEHNR and CDR2 FQNEAQ (reference sequence). Trimming cost V 5 bases and J 0 bases; bases outside gene matches: 4. CDR3 bases: TGTGCCAGCAGCCCGCGGGGGAGCTCCTACAATGAGCAGTTCTTC. Translating it yields CASSPRGSSYNEQFF.

The chain carries TRBV6-5 and TRBJ2-7, with 7 bases lining up with TRBD1. V gave up 4 bases and J gave up 3 bases; unmatched junction bases: 3. The length of the CDR3 is 13 residues. The germline gives CDR1 MNHEY, CDR2 SVGAGI. CDR3 coding DNA: TGTGCCAGCAGTTCAGGACAGGTCTACGAGCAGTACGTC. Its protein product is CASSSGQVYEQYV.

This chain links TRBV7-2 with TRBJ2-5; 7 bases are shared with TRBD1. The germline V gene encodes CDR1 SGHTA and CDR2 FQGNSA. The V gene end was trimmed by 4 bases and the J gene end by 0 bases; junction bases not matched to a gene: 8. This CDR3 is 16 amino acids long. The CDR3 region has the DNA TGTGCCAGCAGCTCTTACAGGGGTGGGGACCAAGAGACCCAGTACTTC. Protein sequence: CASSSYRGGDQETQYF.

The J gene is TRBJ1-5, the V gene TRBV28; 7 bases fit TRBD1. V was clipped by 10 bases and J by 1 base; unmatched bases: 10. Germline V gene lookup returns CDR1 MDHEN and CDR2 SYDVKM. The CDR3 sequence is 15 residues long. CDR3 residues: CATHPTGSSNQPQHF. The CDR3 nucleotides read TGTGCCACCCATCCGACAGGGTCGAGCAATCAGCCCCAGCATTTT.

This clone has a handful of counts. The J gene is TRBJ2-2, the V gene TRBV5-4; TRBD2 matches at 7 bases. Germline trimming cut 1 base from V and 5 bases from J; bases unmatched to any gene: 11. The CDR3 loop spans 17 amino acids. Germline assignment: CDR1 SGHNT and CDR2 YYREEE (reference sequence). The CDR3 DNA is TGTGCCAGCAGCTTGTTCCGCGGGAGAGTAAATACCGGGGAGCTGTTTTTT. The encoded protein is CASSLFRGRVNTGELFF.

This clone has more than one count but fewer than ten. V usage is TRBV7-3 and J usage is TRBJ1-3; D remains ambiguous. The CDR3 length is 13 residues. The germline V and J ends were trimmed by 8 bases and 4 bases, with 12 bases remaining between them. Germline V gene lookup returns CDR1 SGHTA and CDR2 FQGTGA. The CDR3 is CASSPGVGNTIYF. The CDR3 nucleotides read TGTGCCAGCTCACCCGGGGTAGGAAACACCATATATTTT.

This clone showed up just a few times. The gene calls are TRBV6-6 and TRBJ1-4; 8 bases are a match to TRBD1. The germline gives CDR1 MNHNY, CDR2 SVGAGI (reference sequence). Trimming removed 6 bases from V and 13 bases from J; junction bases left unmatched: 16. This CDR3 comprises 15 residues. CDR3 sequence: CASSVGQGWVDGLFF. Written as DNA, the CDR3 is TGTGCCAGCAGCGTCGGACAGGGATGGGTAGATGGACTGTTTTTT.

The chain combines TRBV2 with TRBJ2-2; 7 nucleotides match TRBD2. CDR3 length: 15 residues. The junction had 4 bases not matched to a gene; V was cut back by 6 bases and J by 0 bases. The germline V gene encodes CDR1 SNHLY and CDR2 FYNNEI. CDR3 loop: CASSGLVANTGELFF. In DNA, the CDR3 is TGTGCCAGCAGCGGACTAGTGGCGAACACCGGGGAGCTGTTTTTT. Looking up the rest from reference TRBV2 and TRBJ2-2 gives the full variable domain: EPEVTQTPSHQVTQMGQEVILRCVPISNHLYFYWYRQILGQKVEFLVSFYNNEISEKSEIFDDQFSVERPDGSNFTLKIRSTKLEDSAMYFCASSGLVANTGELFFGEGSRLTVL.

This clone was detected a few times. The CDR3 nucleotides read TGTGCCAGCAGCACCTCTAGCGGGTCTACCTACGAGCAGTACTTC. As protein: CASSTSSGSTYEQYF. The J gene is TRBJ2-7, the V gene TRBV7-6; TRBD2 matches at 8 bases. Germline V gene sequence: CDR1 SGHVS, CDR2 FNYEAQ. This CDR3 is built from 15 residues. V lost 5 bases, J lost 2 bases, and 8 bases stayed unmatched.

This clone was picked up a small number of times. The chain recombines TRBV5-1 with TRBJ1-2; D might be TRBD1 (5 bases). This CDR3 is 15 amino acids long. Germline V lookup: CDR1 SGHRS, CDR2 YFSETQ. V was shortened by 0 bases and J by 1 base, with 10 bases between the two germline ends. CDR3 residues: CASSLDGGSNYGYTF. CDR3 nucleotides: TGCGCCAGCAGCTTGGACGGGGGGAGTAACTATGGCTACACCTTC.

This clone turned up a few times. CDR3 region: CASSLESSRGYNEQFF. CDR3 DNA: TGTGCCAGCAGCTTAGAGTCGTCTAGAGGGTACAATGAGCAGTTCTTC. The chain is built from TRBV7-2 and TRBJ2-1; D perhaps matches TRBD2 (5 bases). V was cut by 1 base and J by 4 bases, with 14 bases left in between. Germline CDR1 and CDR2: SGHTA and FQGNSA. The CDR3 length is 16 residues. The entire variable domain, with the rest obtained from reference TRBV7-2 and TRBJ2-1, is as follows: GAGVSQSPSNKVTEKGKDVELRCDPISGHTALYWYRQSLGQGLEFLIYFQGNSAPDKSGLPSDRFSAERTGGSVSTLTIQRTQQEDSAVYLCASSLESSRGYNEQFFGPGTRLTVL.

J is TRBJ2-4 and V is TRBV7-9; maybe TRBD1 (5 bases). V lost 4 bases, J lost 15 bases, and 22 bases lay in between. CDR1 and CDR2 from the germline V gene are SEHNR and FQNEAQ (reference sequence). The CDR3 is 14 amino acids. Here the CDR3 reads CASSSVAPTDKVYF. CDR3 nucleotides: TGTGCCAGCAGCTCCGTAGCCCCGACAGACAAGGTGTACTTC.

This clone has more than one count but fewer than ten. The rearrangement joins TRBV30 to TRBJ1-5; 8 bases agree with TRBD1. Per the germline V gene, CDR1 is GTSNPN and CDR2 is SVGIG (reference sequence). The CDR3 loop spans 17 amino acids. Trimming took 3 bases from V and 0 from J; bases not matched to a gene: 10. This CDR3 reads CAWSPAGTGSSNQPQHF. DNA for the CDR3: TGTGCCTGGAGCCCTGCCGGGACAGGAAGTAGCAATCAGCCCCAGCATTTT.

The chain recombines TRBV27 with TRBJ2-5; 11 nucleotides align to TRBD1. The germline CDR1 and CDR2 sequences are MNHEY and SMNVEV (reference sequence). The V gene end was trimmed by 5 bases and the J gene end by 5 bases; junction bases not matched to a gene: 7. The CDR3 runs to 15 residues. CDR3 bases: TGTGCCAGCAGTCCCTTGGGACAGGGGGGGGAGACCCAGTACTTC. This codes for CASSPLGQGGETQYF.

The chain combines TRBV29-1 with TRBJ1-2; a possible D gene is TRBD1 (6 bases). Between the trimmed V and J ends, which lost 3 bases and 8 bases, there was a span of 13 bases. The germline gives CDR1 SQVTM, CDR2 ANQGSEA. CDR3 size: 12 residues. CDR3 amino acids: CSVDTTGSGYTF. DNA of the CDR3: TGCAGCGTTGATACTACAGGGAGCGGCTACACCTTC.